This TCR beta chain was identified in a study of T cell repertoires in cytomegalovirus infection. As concerns this clonotype: Its antigen is as yet unknown.

TCRdb reanalysed the reads using MiXCR and keeps one entry per CDR3 protein. The table has around 81,000 distinct CDR3 sequences, around 40% seen once; the top ten hold 80% to 95%. Trimming cost V 6 bases and J 2 bases; bases outside gene matches: 10. The length of the CDR3 is 15 residues. Germline-derived CDR1 and CDR2 are DFQATT and SNEGSKA (reference sequence). This TCR derives from a human donor in good health (CMV status not recorded). Some clones in this sample may be carry-over from other donors' samples. V usage is TRBV20-1 and J usage is TRBJ1-5; TRBD1 matches 7 bases. The starting material was CD8+ T cells from cultured PBMCs, obtained from culture after CMV antigen stimulation. The chain's CDR3 is CSADDRVVGNQPQHF. CDR3 sequence (DNA): TGCAGTGCAGACGACAGGGTCGTGGGCAATCAGCCCCAGCATTTT.